A single sample gave rise to the 10 T cell receptor beta chains below, sequenced in a study of T cell repertoires in cytomegalovirus infection. These receptors have no identified antigens. MiXCR was run by TCRdb on the reads, yielding one entry per CDR3 protein. The sample lists 550,000 to 700,000 distinct CDR3 sequences, approximately 40% occurring once. Sequencing used cultured PBMCs, obtained from culture after CMV antigen stimulation. The receptors originated from a human donor in good health (CMV status not recorded). Some clones in this sample may be carry-over from other donors' samples.

J is TRBJ2-5 and V is TRBV7-8; 7 nucleotides align to TRBD1. Unmatched junction bases numbered 9, after V lost 6 bases and J lost 5 bases. The CDR3 has 14 residues. Germline V gene sequence: CDR1 SGHVS, CDR2 FQNEAQ. Here the CDR3 DNA reads TGTGCCAGCAGAACACAACAGGGGAAGGAGACCCAGTACTTC. This gives the protein CASRTQQGKETQYF.

This clonotype was counted between two and nine times. A junction boundary mismatches the germline segment, possibly from a read error. The chain couples TRBV6-6 to TRBJ2-1, with a weak D call TRBD1 (8 bases). This CDR3 comprises 11 residues. From germline, CDR1 is MNHNY and CDR2 SVGAGI (reference sequence). The CDR3 reads CASSAYRGGSF. Here the CDR3 DNA reads TGTGCCAGCAGTGCCTACAGGGGGGGGTCGTTC.

This chain connects TRBV6-1 to TRBJ2-5; no clear D gene. The CDR3 is 12 amino acids. The V end lost 8 bases, the J end lost 3 bases, and 10 bases lay between the germline ends. Germline V gives CDR1 MNHNS, CDR2 SASEGT. The DNA for the CDR3 is TGTGCCAGCGGAAACGTAAAAGAGACCCAGTACTTC. Amino acids: CASGNVKETQYF.

V usage is TRBV23-1 and J usage is TRBJ1-2, with 8 bases aligning to TRBD1. TRBV23-1 is classed as an ORF, of uncertain function. There are 18 residues in the CDR3. V dropped 6 bases and J dropped 4; count of bases not matched to a gene: 19. The CDR3 bases are TGCGCCAGCAGCCTCCCCGAGGGAGACAGGGGCTTGGGCTATGGCTACACCTTC. As protein: CASSLPEGDRGLGYGYTF.

This clonotype turned up a few times. CDR3: CASRETTGANVLTF. For the CDR3, the DNA is TGTGCCAGCAGGGAAACTACTGGGGCCAACGTCCTGACTTTC. This chain uses TRBV6-5 with TRBJ2-6, with D unresolved. Germline-derived CDR1 and CDR2 are MNHEY and SVGAGI. The CDR3 has 14 residues. Trimming left V 6 bases short and J 2 bases short, with 8 bases between.

V is TRBV5-6 and J is TRBJ1-4, with D perhaps TRBD1 (6 bases). Germline assignment: CDR1 SGHDT and CDR2 YYEEEE. This CDR3 is built from 15 residues. Trimming took off 0 bases at V and 7 bases at J, with 13 bases between the two ends. CDR3 in amino acids: CASSLERGAGEKLFF. CDR3 nucleotides: TGTGCCAGCAGCTTGGAGCGGGGGGCTGGTGAAAAACTGTTTTTT. Using reference TRBV5-6 and TRBJ1-4 for the parts outside the CDR3, the full variable domain is DAGVTQSPTHLIKTRGQQVTLRCSPKSGHDTVSWYQQALGQGPQFIFQYYEEEERQRGNFPDRFSGHQFPNYSSELNVNALLLGDSALYLCASSLERGAGEKLFFGSGTQLSVL.

V gene TRBV7-2 combines with J gene TRBJ2-5, with unresolved D. The CDR3 runs 13 residues. Trimming cost V 0 bases and J 7 bases, with 9 bases left between them. Germline V gene data show CDR1 as SGHTA and CDR2 as FQGNSA. The CDR3 is CASSLAFLGTQYF. In nucleotides, the CDR3 is TGTGCCAGCAGCTTAGCTTTCTTGGGGACCCAGTACTTC.

The chain combines TRBV24-1 with TRBJ2-2; 7 bases are shared with TRBD1. This CDR3 contains 16 residues. V lost 3 bases, J lost 3 bases, and 6 bases stayed unmatched. Germline V CDR1 and CDR2: KGHDR, SFDVKD. The CDR3 is CATSDRGTDYTGELFF. In nucleotides, the CDR3 is TGTGCCACCAGTGATCGAGGGACAGATTACACCGGGGAGCTGTTTTTT.

J is TRBJ1-2 and V is TRBV6-1, with D possibly TRBD1 on 5 matching bases. Looked up from germline, CDR1 is MNHNS and CDR2 is SASEGT. The CDR3 consists of 13 residues. V lost 7 bases, J lost 3 bases, and 12 bases lay in between. Written as DNA, the CDR3 is TGTGCCAGCACCCGGGGCGCGGACTATGGCTACACCTTC. It translates to CASTRGADYGYTF.

The V call is TRBV15, the J call TRBJ2-1; perhaps TRBD2 as D (6 bases). Between the trimmed V and J ends, which lost 8 bases and 2 bases, there was a span of 13 bases. Germline V gene data show CDR1 as LNHNV and CDR2 as YYDKDF (reference sequence). This CDR3 is built from 14 residues. CDR3 coding DNA: TGTGCCACCGATGGCGGGAAAACCTACAATGAGCAGTTCTTC. This encodes CATDGGKTYNEQFF.